The clone carrying this TCR beta chain turned up a few times. The data originate from a study of regulatory T cells in long-lasting Graves disease. Germline V gives CDR1 SGHVS, CDR2 FQNEAQ. The CDR3 has 19 amino acids. The ends lost 4 bases at V and 1 base at J; junction bases unmatched: 16. Stated time point: newly diagnosed GD, antithyroid drugs for less than 3 months. The TCR library was made from RNA that had been extracted from PBMCs in TRIzol. In building TCR beta libraries, iRepertoire HTBI primers were used together with Arm-PCR of CDR3 regions. From the multiplex PCR reads, TCRdb called clonotypes with MiXCR, one entry per CDR3 protein. The data show 600,000 to 650,000 distinct CDR3 sequences, with 16% seen just once and more than 15% held by the top ten. These same records also appear under a second study, on T cells in Graves' hyperthyroidism and ophthalmopathy.

V gene TRBV7-8 combines with J gene TRBJ2-7; 10 nucleotides line up with TRBD2. This receptor was obtained from a woman in her thirties with Graves disease. The sample in question was peripheral blood mononuclear cells (PBMCs), obtained at new diagnosis, from a patient treated with antithyroid drugs. CDR3 coding DNA: TGTGCCAGCAGCTGGGGGGGGGGCCGGGGACTAGCGAGTTCCTACGAGCAGTACTTC. Translation gives CASSWGGGRGLASSYEQYF.